This record looks at one T cell receptor (beta chain) sequence and its context. The authors' processing: How many nucleated cells were present was estimated from reference gene primer amplification. Measured with immunoSEQ multiplex PCR; TCRdb has only the in-frame clones, and not every one. For V, J and clone size, that table is used; D and trimming come from the DNA. The sample lists 200,000 to 300,000 clones, 90% seen once, with 0.85% to 0.95% in the top ten. The CDR3 sequence is 14 residues long. Germline loops: CDR1 SGHTA, CDR2 FQGNSA. V gave up 6 bases and J gave up 11 bases, with 17 bases separating them. These data come from a study of blood T cell repertoires in COVID-19. Study in general: The analysed material was cDNA or gDNA that came from T cells, B-cell-depleted T cells, or PBMCs.

Ages ranged from about 18 to 89 years, with residence in approximately 25 US areas. Participants' own reports of clinical history determined their cohort assignment. The chain uses TRBV7-2 and TRBJ1-6; D is possibly TRBD1 (6 bases). This TCR was sampled from a man aged 45-65 years who had been exposed to COVID-19. What was sequenced was PBMCs or T cells enriched from blood (not recorded which). CDR3 DNA sequence: TGTGCCAGCAGACCACAGGGAGTTTTCCCACCCCTCCACTTT. Its protein is CASRPQGVFPPLHF.